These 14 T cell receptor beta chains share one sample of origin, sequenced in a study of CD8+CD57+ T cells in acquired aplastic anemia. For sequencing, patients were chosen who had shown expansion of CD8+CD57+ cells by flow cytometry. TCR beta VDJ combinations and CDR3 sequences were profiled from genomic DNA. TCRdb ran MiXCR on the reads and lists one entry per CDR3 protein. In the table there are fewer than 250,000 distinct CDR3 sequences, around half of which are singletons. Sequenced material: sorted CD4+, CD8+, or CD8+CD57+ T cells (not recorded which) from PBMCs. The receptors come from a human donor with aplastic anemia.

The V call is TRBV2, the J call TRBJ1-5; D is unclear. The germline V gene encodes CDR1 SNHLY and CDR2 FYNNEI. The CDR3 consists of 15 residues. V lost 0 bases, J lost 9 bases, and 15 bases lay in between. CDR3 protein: CASSEAGGWRGPQHF. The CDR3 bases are TGTGCCAGCAGTGAAGCTGGCGGGTGGAGAGGGCCCCAGCATTTT.

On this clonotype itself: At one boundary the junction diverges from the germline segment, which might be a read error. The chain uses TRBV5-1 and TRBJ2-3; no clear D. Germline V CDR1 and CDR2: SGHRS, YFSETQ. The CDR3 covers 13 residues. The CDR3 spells CASILRGTDTQYF. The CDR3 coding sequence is TGTGCCAGCATCCTTAGGGGCACAGATACGCAGTATTTT.

The CDR3 region is CASSAGTGGNQPQHF. CDR3 nucleotide sequence: TGTGCCAGCAGCGCCGGGACAGGGGGCAATCAGCCCCAGCATTTT. The chain has TRBV9 and TRBJ1-5; TRBD1 matches at 10 bases. The CDR3 runs to 15 residues. CDR1 is SGDLS and CDR2 is YYNGEE in the germline V gene. The junction had 2 bases not matched to a gene; V was cut back by 3 bases and J by 2 bases.

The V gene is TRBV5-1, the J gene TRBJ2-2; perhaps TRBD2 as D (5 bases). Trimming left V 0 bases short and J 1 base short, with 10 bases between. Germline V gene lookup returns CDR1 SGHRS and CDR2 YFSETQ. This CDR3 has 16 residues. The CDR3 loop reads CASSLVLGRNTGELFF. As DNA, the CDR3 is TGCGCCAGCAGCTTGGTGCTGGGGAGGAACACCGGGGAGCTGTTTTTT.

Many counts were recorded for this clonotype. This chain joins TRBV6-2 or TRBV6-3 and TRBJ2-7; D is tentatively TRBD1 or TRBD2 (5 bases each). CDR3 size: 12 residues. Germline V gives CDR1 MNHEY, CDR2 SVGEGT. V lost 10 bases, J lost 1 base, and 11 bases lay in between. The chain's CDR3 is CATGPYSYEQYF. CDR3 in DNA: TGTGCCACGGGGCCCTATTCCTACGAGCAGTACTTC.

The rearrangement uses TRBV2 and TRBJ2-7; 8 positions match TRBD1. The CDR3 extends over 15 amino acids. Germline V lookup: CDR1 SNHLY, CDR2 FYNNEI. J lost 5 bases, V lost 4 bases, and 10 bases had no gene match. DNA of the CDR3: TGTGCCAGCAGTGGTAATCGCAGGGGGCTGGACGAGCAGTACTTC. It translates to CASSGNRRGLDEQYF.

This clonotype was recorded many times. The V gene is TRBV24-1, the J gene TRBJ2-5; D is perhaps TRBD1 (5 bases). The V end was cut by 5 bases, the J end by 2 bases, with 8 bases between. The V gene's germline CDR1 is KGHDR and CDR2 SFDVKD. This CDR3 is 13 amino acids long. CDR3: CATSAGWQETQYF. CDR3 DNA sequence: TGTGCCACCAGTGCAGGGTGGCAAGAGACCCAGTACTTC.

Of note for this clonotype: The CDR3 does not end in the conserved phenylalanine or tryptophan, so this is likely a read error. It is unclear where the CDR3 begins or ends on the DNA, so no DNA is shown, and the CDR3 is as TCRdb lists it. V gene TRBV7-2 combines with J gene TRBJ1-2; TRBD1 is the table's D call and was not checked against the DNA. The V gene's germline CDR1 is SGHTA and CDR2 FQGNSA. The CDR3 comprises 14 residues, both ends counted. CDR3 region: CASSLGARDSPIGV.

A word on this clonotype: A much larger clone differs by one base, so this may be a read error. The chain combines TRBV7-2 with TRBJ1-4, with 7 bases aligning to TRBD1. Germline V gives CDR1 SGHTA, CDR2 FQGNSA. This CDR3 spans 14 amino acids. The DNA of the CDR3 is TGTGCCAGCAGCTGGGGACAGATTAATGGAAAACTGTTTTTT. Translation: CASSWGQINGKLFF.

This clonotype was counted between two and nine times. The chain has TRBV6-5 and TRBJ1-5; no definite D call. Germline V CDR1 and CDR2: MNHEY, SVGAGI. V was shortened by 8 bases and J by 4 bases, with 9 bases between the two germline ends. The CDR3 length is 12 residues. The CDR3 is CASFTRNQPQHF. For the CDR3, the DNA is TGTGCCAGCTTTACCCGGAATCAGCCCCAGCATTTT.

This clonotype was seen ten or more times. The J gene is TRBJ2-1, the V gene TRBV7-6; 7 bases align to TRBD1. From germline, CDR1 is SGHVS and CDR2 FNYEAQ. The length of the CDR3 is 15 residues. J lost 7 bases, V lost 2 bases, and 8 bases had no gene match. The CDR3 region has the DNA TGTGCCAGCAGCTTATTTCTCAACAGGGGAAATGAGCAGTTCTTC. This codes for CASSLFLNRGNEQFF.

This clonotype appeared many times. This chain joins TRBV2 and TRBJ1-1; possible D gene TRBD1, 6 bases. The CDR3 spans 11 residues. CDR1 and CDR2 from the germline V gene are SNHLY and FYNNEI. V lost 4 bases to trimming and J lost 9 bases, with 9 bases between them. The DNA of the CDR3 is TGTGCCAGCAGTGGTGACAGGAAAGCTTTCTTT. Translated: CASSGDRKAFF.

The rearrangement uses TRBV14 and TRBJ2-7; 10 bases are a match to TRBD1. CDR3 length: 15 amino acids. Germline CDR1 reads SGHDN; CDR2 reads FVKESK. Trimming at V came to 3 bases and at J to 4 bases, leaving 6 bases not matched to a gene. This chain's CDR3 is CASSHLRDRGYEQYF. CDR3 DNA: TGTGCCAGCAGCCACCTAAGGGACAGGGGTTACGAGCAGTACTTC.

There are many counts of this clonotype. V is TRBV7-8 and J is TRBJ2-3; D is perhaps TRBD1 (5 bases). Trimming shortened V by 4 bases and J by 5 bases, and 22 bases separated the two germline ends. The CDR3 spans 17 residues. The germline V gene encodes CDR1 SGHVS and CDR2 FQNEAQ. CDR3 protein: CASSSDLARGIIDTQYF. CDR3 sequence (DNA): TGTGCCAGCAGCTCCGACTTAGCTAGGGGAATCATAGATACGCAGTATTTT.